This passage covers 8 T cell receptor beta chains from one sample sequenced in a study of T cell repertoires in cytomegalovirus infection. TCRdb called the reads again in MiXCR, with one record for every CDR3 protein. The sample lists a few hundred thousand distinct CDR3 sequences; around 40% were seen once. Antigens for these TCRs are unknown. This sample comprised cultured PBMCs, obtained from culture after CMV antigen stimulation. These receptor sequences come from a human donor in good health (CMV status not recorded). Some clones in this sample may be carry-over from other donors' samples.

This clonotype showed up many times. The chain is built from TRBV7-2 and TRBJ1-1, with D possibly TRBD1 on 6 matching bases. Trimming stripped 2 bases from V and 1 base from J, with 8 bases between. The CDR3 totals 14 residues. Germline V gives CDR1 SGHTA, CDR2 FQGNSA. As DNA, the CDR3 is TGTGCCAGCAGCTTAAACAGGGCGAACACTGAAGCTTTCTTT. Translating it yields CASSLNRANTEAFF. Complete variable domain (other parts from reference TRBV7-2 and TRBJ1-1): GAGVSQSPSNKVTEKGKDVELRCDPISGHTALYWYRQSLGQGLEFLIYFQGNSAPDKSGLPSDRFSAERTGGSVSTLTIQRTQQEDSAVYLCASSLNRANTEAFFGQGTRLTVV.

This clonotype has more than one count but fewer than ten. The V call is TRBV6-1, the J call TRBJ2-6; a weak D match, TRBD1 (7 bases). Germline CDR1 MNHNS, CDR2 SASEGT. Trimming took 6 bases from V and 1 from J, leaving 10 bases between them. This CDR3 region has 15 residues. CDR3 bases: TGTGCCAGCAGGTCAGGGGGGTCTGGGGCCAACGTCCTGACTTTC. Residues: CASRSGGSGANVLTF.

J is TRBJ2-4 and V is TRBV29-1; a weak D match, TRBD1 (6 bases). Looked up from germline, CDR1 is SQVTM and CDR2 is ANQGSEA. This CDR3 has 12 residues. V was cut by 7 bases and J by 4 bases, with 11 bases left in between. In nucleotides, the CDR3 is TGCAGCGGAGGACAGAATAAAAACATTCAGTACTTC. Translation gives CSGGQNKNIQYF. The full variable domain, rest sourced from reference TRBV29-1 and TRBJ2-4, is SAVISQKPSRDICQRGTSLTIQCQVDSQVTMMFWYRQQPGQSLTLIATANQGSEATYESGFVIDKFPISRPNLTFSTLTVSNMSPEDSSIYLCSGGQNKNIQYFGAGTRLSVL.

This clonotype has a handful of counts. The chain combines TRBV6-1 with TRBJ2-7; possibly TRBD1 for D (7 bases). The V and J ends lost 6 bases and 5 bases respectively, with 14 bases between them. The CDR3 length is 13 residues. The germline CDR1 and CDR2 sequences are MNHNS and SASEGT. The CDR3: CASRKTGEDEQYF. Here the CDR3 DNA reads TGTGCCAGCAGGAAAACAGGGGAGGACGAGCAGTACTTC.

This clonotype has at least ten counts. The V gene is TRBV7-2, the J gene TRBJ2-7; 14 positions match TRBD2. V lost 2 bases and J lost 4; bases outside the gene matches: 22. Germline V gives CDR1 SGHTA, CDR2 FQGNSA. The CDR3 has 22 amino acids. CDR3 nucleotide sequence: TGTGCCAGCAGCTTATTACCTATGGGACTAGCGGGAGTAAGTCCAACTTTATACGAGCAGTACTTC. This translates into CASSLLPMGLAGVSPTLYEQYF. The full variable domain, with the rest looked up from reference TRBV7-2 and TRBJ2-7, is GAGVSQSPSNKVTEKGKDVELRCDPISGHTALYWYRQSLGQGLEFLIYFQGNSAPDKSGLPSDRFSAERTGGSVSTLTIQRTQQEDSAVYLCASSLLPMGLAGVSPTLYEQYFGPGTRLTVT.

In this sample, this clonotype turned up a few times. The rearrangement uses TRBV19 and TRBJ1-4; D call uncertain. This CDR3 has 15 amino acids. Germline V CDR1 and CDR2: LNHDA, SQIVND (reference sequence). V lost 7 bases, J lost 1 base, and 13 bases lay in between. In nucleotides, the CDR3 is TGTGCCAGTACCCATTCGGACGGAACTAATGAAAAACTGTTTTTT. This translates into CASTHSDGTNEKLFF.

The chain carries TRBV18 and TRBJ1-2; D gene uncertain. The V gene's germline CDR1 is KGHSH and CDR2 LQKENI. Trimming removed 6 bases from V and 0 bases from J, with 8 bases in between. The CDR3 is 13 amino acids. The CDR3 DNA sequence: TGTGCCAGCTCCAACGGGTCTAACTATGGCTACACCTTC. Its translation: CASSNGSNYGYTF.

This clonotype was seen at least ten times. The V call is TRBV7-2, the J call TRBJ1-5, with TRBD1 as a possible D gene (6 bases). The CDR3 length is 16 residues. From germline, CDR1 is SGHTA and CDR2 FQGNSA. Trimming removed 2 bases from V and 6 bases from J, with 17 bases in between. Here the CDR3 DNA reads TGTGCCAGCAGCTTAAGCCCAGGGGAATACGGTCAGCCCCAGCATTTT. Its translation is CASSLSPGEYGQPQHF.